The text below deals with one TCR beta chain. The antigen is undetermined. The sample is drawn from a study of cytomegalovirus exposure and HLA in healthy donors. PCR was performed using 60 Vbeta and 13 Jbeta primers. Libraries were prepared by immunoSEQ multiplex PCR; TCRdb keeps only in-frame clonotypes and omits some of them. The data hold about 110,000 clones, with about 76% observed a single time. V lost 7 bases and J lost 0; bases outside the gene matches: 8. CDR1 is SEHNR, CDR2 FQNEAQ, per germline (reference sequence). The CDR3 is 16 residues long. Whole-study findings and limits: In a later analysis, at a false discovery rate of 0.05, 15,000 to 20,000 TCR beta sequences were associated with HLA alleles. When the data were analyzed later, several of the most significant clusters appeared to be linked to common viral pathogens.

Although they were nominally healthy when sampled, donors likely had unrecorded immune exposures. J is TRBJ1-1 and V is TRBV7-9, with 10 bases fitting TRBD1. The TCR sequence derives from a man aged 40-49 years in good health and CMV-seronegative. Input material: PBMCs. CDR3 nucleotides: TGTGCCAGCAACTCGGGGACAGGGGTTATGAACACTGAAGCTTTCTTT. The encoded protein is CASNSGTGVMNTEAFF.